These T cell receptor beta chains were read from a single sample in a study of vaccination and CD4 T cells after COVID-19. TCRdb recomputed calls from the PCR reads with MiXCR, one row per CDR3 protein. The profile shows 25,000 to 30,000 distinct CDR3 sequences, around 64% of them singletons. No antigens are known for them. The specimen was CD4+ T cells from blood, cultured in vitro, collected after SARS-CoV-2 vaccination. These receptors were obtained from a human donor who received a COVID-19 vaccine. The CDR3 runs from the conserved cysteine through the conserved F or W. The D gene is left open where the match is weak. Clone size, where shown, is once, few, many, or a class for clones that have expanded.

j_call	d_call	v_call	clone_size	cdr3_nt	cdr3_aa
TRBJ2-3	-	TRBV9	-	TGTGCCAGCAGCGTATTGTGGGGAAGCACAGATACGCAGTATTTT	CASSVLWGSTDTQYF
TRBJ1-1	TRBD1	TRBV7-9	-	TGTGCCAGCAGGAGACAGGGGGGGGCTGAAGCTTTCTTT	CASRRQGGAEAFF
TRBJ2-7	TRBD1	TRBV11-3	-	TGTGCCAGCAACGGAATGGGACAGGGCTACGAGCAGTACTTC	CASNGMGQGYEQYF
TRBJ1-1	TRBD1	TRBV29-1	few	TGCAGCGTTGTAGTAGGACAGGGAGGTTTTGAAGCTTTCTTT	CSVVVGQGGFEAFF
TRBJ1-2	-	TRBV18	-	TGTGCCAGCTCACCACAATCGGGGTTCGGCTACACCTTC	CASSPQSGFGYTF
TRBJ2-7	-	TRBV6-5	-	TGTGCCAGCAGTTACGAGGGGGGACAGACCTACGAGCAGTACTTC	CASSYEGGQTYEQYF
TRBJ1-6	-	TRBV7-3	few	TGTGCCAGCAGCTTCGGGACAAGTTCACCCCTCCACTTT	CASSFGTSSPLHF
TRBJ2-7	TRBD1	TRBV5-1	-	TGCGCCAGCAGCTTGGCGTCGTCGGGACAGGTCTACGAGCAGTACTTC	CASSLASSGQVYEQYF
TRBJ1-1	-	TRBV30	-	TGTGCCTGGAGTGCCATAGGGCAGTTGAACACTGAAGCTTTCTTT	CAWSAIGQLNTEAFF
TRBJ1-5	-	TRBV7-9	-	TGTGCCAGCAGCTGGGGGGGAGAACAGCCCCAGCATTTT	CASSWGGEQPQHF
TRBJ2-5	-	TRBV6-5	-	TGTGCCAGCAGTTACTCGGCAGGGGCGGAGACCCAGTACTTC	CASSYSAGAETQYF
TRBJ2-5	-	TRBV5-1	-	TGCGCCAGCAGCTTGGCACTCTCCGGGTTCTCAGAGACCCAGTACTTC	CASSLALSGFSETQYF
TRBJ1-6	-	TRBV2	once	TGTGCCAGCAAGGGGGGCTTAGACTATAATTCACCCCTCCACTTT	CASKGGLDYNSPLHF
TRBJ1-2	TRBD1	TRBV19	-	TGTGCCAGCAGGGACAGGGGCAGATTAGGCTATGGCTACACCTTC	CASRDRGRLGYGYTF